One T cell receptor beta chain is described in this entry. What it recognizes is unknown. A second PCR of about 6 to 11 cycles used a sample-barcoded 5' primer and a J-beta primer mix. Every molecule of cDNA carried a tag from a template-switch adaptor with 12 random nucleotides. TCRdb itself ran the 5' RACE reads through MiXCR, one entry per CDR3 protein. This table holds 650,000 to 800,000 distinct CDR3 sequences, under 65% found once. The source of the sample is a study of blood T cells in healthy people across ages. Study-level results: Long-lived donors carried more naive CD4+ cells and greater diversity than aged donors.

Germline trimming cut 2 bases from V and 3 bases from J; bases unmatched to any gene: 8. The CDR3 runs 15 residues. Germline V gene data show CDR1 as SGHRS and CDR2 as YFSETQ. The receptor was isolated from a woman older than 75 in good health. The sequencing input was blood. The V call is TRBV5-1, the J call TRBJ2-7; 7 nucleotides agree with TRBD2. The CDR3 DNA reads as TGCGCCAGCAGCTTAGGACGAGCGGGGAACTACGAGCAGTACTTC. Its protein is CASSLGRAGNYEQYF.